A single sample is the source of the 2 T cell receptor beta chains below, sequenced in a study of response to subunit inactivated influenza vaccine. TCRdb called the RT-PCR reads again in MiXCR, with one record for every CDR3 protein. This table holds about 520,000 distinct CDR3 sequences, over 25% found once. Sample: CD4+ T cells sorted from PBMCs, taken about 5 days after vaccination. The source is a man aged 45 to 65 who received an inactivated influenza vaccine.

A remark on this clonotype: Sequence at one end of the junction differs from germline and may be a read error. This chain links TRBV20-1 with TRBJ2-7; 12 bases fit TRBD2. The CDR3 length is 16 residues. CDR1 DFQATT and CDR2 SNEGSKA come from the germline V gene (reference sequence). The CDR3 bases are TGCTGTGCTAGCGACCCGGGACTAGCGGGTGGCTACGAGCAGTACTTC. It is translated as CCASDPGLAGGYEQYF.

The rearrangement links TRBV5-1 to TRBJ1-1, with D unresolved. The CDR3 extends over 14 amino acids. CDR1 and CDR2 from the germline V gene are SGHRS and YFSETQ. Trimming cost V 4 bases and J 0 bases, with 10 bases left between them. CDR3 sequence: CASSPLGLNTEAFF. CDR3 nucleotides: TGCGCCAGCAGCCCCCTAGGACTGAACACTGAAGCTTTCTTT.